This is a list of T cell receptor beta chains from one sample in a study of cytomegalovirus exposure and HLA in healthy donors. Generated by immunoSEQ multiplex PCR, the TCRdb table keeps only in-frame clones and is missing some. The sample consists of about 190,000 clones, about 80% of them appearing once. Sample: PBMCs. All receptors come from a woman in her twenties or thirties in good health and CMV-seronegative. The CDR3 runs from the conserved cysteine through the conserved F or W. D genes are given only for firm matches. Clone size is shown for a subset of rows, as once, few, many or a class of expanded clone.

clone_size j_call d_call cdr3_length v_call cdr3_aa cdr3_nt
. TRBJ1-2 TRBD1 15 TRBV10-3 CAISESGQDNYGYTF TGTGCCATCAGTGAGTCTGGACAGGATAACTATGGCTACACCTTC
. TRBJ1-5 . 14 TRBV19 CASTGTNSNQPQHF TGTGCCAGTACAGGGACAAATAGCAATCAGCCCCAGCATTTT
. TRBJ1-2 . 13 TRBV6-5 CASSYAGLYGYTF TGTGCCAGCAGTTACGCAGGGCTCTATGGCTACACCTTC
. TRBJ2-2 . 15 TRBV11-2 CASSLSLSDLGELFF TGTGCCAGCAGCTTATCGCTTAGTGATCTGGGGGAGCTGTTTTTT
. TRBJ2-5 TRBD1 16 TRBV7-9 CASSLGDRGLQETQYF TGTGCCAGCAGCTTAGGGGACAGGGGGCTCCAAGAGACCCAGTACTTC
. TRBJ2-1 TRBD2 18 TRBV4-3 CASSQDSLLAGVMNERFF TGCGCCAGCAGCCAAGATAGCCTACTAGCGGGGGTCATGAATGAGCGGTTCTTC
. TRBJ2-1 TRBD2 17 TRBV28 CASSSRSGLELYNEQFF TGTGCCAGCAGCTCACGGTCCGGACTAGAACTTTACAATGAGCAGTTCTTC
. TRBJ2-2 . 17 TRBV18 CASSQRAILPSTGELFF TGTGCCAGCTCACAACGAGCAATTCTACCCTCCACCGGGGAGCTGTTTTTT
. TRBJ1-1 . 13 TRBV11-2 CASSFLLHTEAFF TGTGCCAGCAGCTTTTTACTCCACACTGAAGCTTTCTTT
. TRBJ1-4 . 14 TRBV28 CASSSPPVHEKLFF TGTGCCAGCAGTTCCCCCCCAGTCCATGAAAAACTGTTTTTT
. TRBJ2-2 . 13 TRBV19 CASSILNTGELFF TGTGCCAGTAGTATTCTTAACACCGGGGAGCTGTTTTTT
. TRBJ1-1 . 16 TRBV5-1 CASSPTSGIMNTEAFF TGCGCCAGCAGCCCGACCTCAGGGATCATGAACACTGAAGCTTTCTTT
. TRBJ2-7 . 12 TRBV28 CASSLNRDEQYF TGTGCCAGCAGTTTAAACCGGGACGAGCAGTACTTC
. TRBJ2-1 TRBD2 19 TRBV4-3 CASSQALAGALSSYNEQFF TGCGCCAGCAGCCAAGCGCTAGCGGGGGCCCTGAGCTCCTACAATGAGCAGTTCTTC
. TRBJ2-6 . 18 TRBV28 CASSSGQLSGSGANVLTF TGTGCCAGCAGTTCCGGACAGTTAAGCGGCTCTGGGGCCAACGTCCTGACTTTC
. TRBJ1-6 . 14 TRBV9 CASSARVLNSPLHF TGTGCCAGCAGCGCCCGGGTACTTAATTCACCCCTCCACTTT
. TRBJ1-2 TRBD1 14 TRBV5-1 CASSAGTGMYGYTF TGCGCCAGCAGCGCCGGGACAGGGATGTATGGCTACACCTTC
. TRBJ1-3 TRBD1 17 TRBV7-9 CASSLRDSRSSGNTIYF TGTGCCAGCAGTTTACGGGACAGCCGAAGCTCTGGAAACACCATATATTTT
. TRBJ1-3 TRBD1 15 TRBV7-6 CASSSDRGPGNTIYF TGTGCCAGCAGCTCGGACAGGGGGCCTGGAAACACCATATATTTT
. TRBJ2-7 . 14 TRBV18 CASSPLRSSYEQYF TGTGCCAGCTCACCCCTTAGGAGCTCCTACGAGCAGTACTTC
. TRBJ2-3 TRBD1 13 TRBV28 CASRWTGANTQYF TGTGCCAGCAGGTGGACAGGGGCAAATACGCAGTATTTT
. TRBJ2-7 TRBD1 15 TRBV27 CASSGPGQGVYEQYF TGTGCCAGCAGTGGTCCGGGACAGGGTGTGTACGAGCAGTACTTC
few TRBJ1-1 TRBD1 17 TRBV28 CASSRGPGGNMNTEAFF TGTGCCAGCAGTCGGGGGCCAGGGGGGAACATGAACACTGAAGCTTTCTTT
few TRBJ2-3 TRBD2 15 TRBV2 CASRGLAGRGDTQYF TGTGCCAGCAGGGGACTAGCGGGGAGAGGAGATACGCAGTATTTT
. TRBJ1-2 . 15 TRBV19 CASSIVGGQSYGYTF TGTGCCAGTAGTATAGTAGGAGGCCAAAGCTATGGCTACACCTTC
. TRBJ2-1 TRBD2 16 TRBV9 CASSVSGLAENNEQFF TGTGCCAGCAGCGTATCCGGCCTAGCGGAGAACAATGAGCAGTTCTTC
. TRBJ2-2 TRBD1 17 TRBV4-2 CASSQENPGQGTGELFF TGTGCCAGCAGCCAAGAGAATCCGGGACAGGGCACCGGGGAGCTGTTTTTT
. TRBJ2-6 TRBD1 17 TRBV28 CASSTYRGLGGANVLTF TGTGCCAGCAGTACCTACAGGGGGTTGGGTGGGGCCAACGTCCTGACTTTC
. TRBJ2-1 TRBD2 15 TRBV28 CASSLPSGAFNEQFF TGTGCCAGCAGTTTGCCTAGCGGGGCATTCAATGAGCAGTTCTTC
. TRBJ2-7 TRBD2 16 TRBV27 CASSLLAGPTLYEQYF TGTGCCAGCAGTTTACTAGCGGGACCTACCCTCTACGAGCAGTACTTC
. TRBJ2-3 TRBD1 13 TRBV7-2 CASSFTGVDTQYF TGTGCCAGCAGCTTCACAGGGGTGGATACGCAGTATTTT
. TRBJ2-2 TRBD1 19 TRBV15 CATSRRVPGQVLNTGELFF TGTGCCACCAGCCGCCGAGTCCCGGGACAGGTCCTTAACACCGGGGAGCTGTTTTTT
. TRBJ2-2 TRBD1 17 TRBV5-4 CASSGGVQGARTGELFF TGTGCCAGCAGCGGTGGGGTGCAGGGGGCTAGGACCGGGGAGCTGTTTTTT
. TRBJ2-2 TRBD1 17 TRBV7-9 CASSPSRQGAHTGELFF TGTGCCAGCAGCCCCTCGAGACAGGGGGCTCACACCGGGGAGCTGTTTTTT
. TRBJ2-7 TRBD2 14 TRBV5-4 CASSLASGTYEQYF TGTGCCAGCAGCTTGGCTAGCGGGACCTACGAGCAGTACTTC
few TRBJ2-7 TRBD2 10 TRBV25-1 CASGGGLQYF TGTGCCAGCGGCGGGGGTTTGCAGTACTTC
. TRBJ2-7 . 15 TRBV5-8 CASSSEQGAGDEQYF TGTGCCAGCAGCTCGGAACAGGGTGCAGGAGACGAGCAGTACTTC
. TRBJ2-5 TRBD1 15 TRBV7-7 CASSLGTGGQETQYF TGTGCTAGCAGCCTCGGGACAGGGGGCCAAGAGACCCAGTACTTC
. TRBJ2-1 TRBD1 16 TRBV28 CASSNTGGITYNEQFF TGTGCCAGCAGTAACACAGGGGGCATAACCTACAATGAGCAGTTCTTC
. TRBJ2-7 TRBD1 15 TRBV11-3 CARGTGGVSSYEQYF TGTGCCAGGGGGACAGGGGGAGTCAGCTCCTACGAGCAGTACTTC
. TRBJ1-3 . 16 TRBV11-2 CASSLDTYSSGNTIYF TGTGCCAGCAGCTTAGATACATACAGCTCTGGAAACACCATATATTTT
once TRBJ1-3 . 16 TRBV29-1 CSVEDRTGKLGNTIYF TGCAGCGTTGAAGATCGAACAGGGAAGCTAGGAAACACCATATATTTT
. TRBJ2-5 TRBD2 15 TRBV10-3 CAISESFLAEETQYF TGTGCCATCAGTGAGTCGTTCCTAGCGGAAGAGACCCAGTACTTC
. TRBJ1-5 . 14 TRBV28 CASSFPQGSQPQHF TGTGCCAGCAGTTTCCCCCAGGGTAGTCAGCCCCAGCATTTT
. TRBJ1-2 TRBD1 14 TRBV2 CARKGQGVDYGYTF TGTGCCAGAAAGGGACAGGGGGTTGACTATGGCTACACCTTC
. TRBJ2-7 TRBD2 18 TRBV4-3 CASSQTIGASGRFDEQYF TGCGCCAGCAGCCAAACAATCGGGGCTAGCGGGAGGTTCGACGAGCAGTACTTC
few TRBJ2-7 TRBD1 15 TRBV6-1 CASSPGQGFSYEQYF TGTGCCAGCAGCCCGGGACAGGGATTCTCCTACGAGCAGTACTTC
. TRBJ1-2 TRBD1 13 TRBV28 CASSPGQVYGYTF TGTGCCAGCAGCCCTGGACAGGTCTATGGCTACACCTTC
. TRBJ2-7 TRBD2 15 TRBV2 CASNNGLAGVYEQYF TGTGCCAGCAACAATGGACTAGCGGGGGTTTACGAGCAGTACTTC
. TRBJ2-7 TRBD2 15 TRBV7-8 CASSPRTGTSFRQYF TGTGCCAGCAGCCCAAGAACCGGGACTAGTTTTAGGCAGTACTTC
. TRBJ2-1 TRBD2 21 TRBV2 CASSGALSGSPTLSSYNEQFF TGTGCCAGCAGTGGGGCGTTGAGCGGGAGCCCCACACTTAGCTCCTACAATGAGCAGTTCTTC
. TRBJ2-7 . 15 TRBV13 CASSSPPTGIYEQYF TGTGCCAGCAGCTCACCGCCCACAGGTATCTACGAGCAGTACTTC